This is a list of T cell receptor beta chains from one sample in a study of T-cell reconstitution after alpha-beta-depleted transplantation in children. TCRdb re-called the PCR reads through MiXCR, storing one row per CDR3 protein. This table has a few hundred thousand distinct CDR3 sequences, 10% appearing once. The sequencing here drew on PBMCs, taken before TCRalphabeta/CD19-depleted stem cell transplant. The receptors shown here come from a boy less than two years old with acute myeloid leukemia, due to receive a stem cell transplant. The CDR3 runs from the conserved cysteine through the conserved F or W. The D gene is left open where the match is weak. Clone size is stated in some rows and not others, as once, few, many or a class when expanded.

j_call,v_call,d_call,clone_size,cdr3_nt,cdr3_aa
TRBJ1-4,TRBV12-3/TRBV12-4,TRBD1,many,TGTGCCAGCAGACTACAGGGGAAGCACGAAAAACTGTTTTTT,CASRLQGKHEKLFF
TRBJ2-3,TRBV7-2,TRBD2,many,TGTGCCGGGTCTAGCGGGGGGGTACCAGATACGCAGTATTTT,CAGSSGGVPDTQYF
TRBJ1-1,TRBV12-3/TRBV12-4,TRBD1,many,TGTGCCAATAGGGCAGGGGGGTACGTTAGGAACACTGAAGCTTTCTTT,CANRAGGYVRNTEAFF
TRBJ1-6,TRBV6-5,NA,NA,TGTGCCAGCAGTTACTCGAAGAGTCAGTATAATTCACCCCTCCACTTT,CASSYSKSQYNSPLHF
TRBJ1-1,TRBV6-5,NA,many,TGTGCCAGCAGTTACTTGCAGGTTGGGTCTGAAGCTTTCTTT,CASSYLQVGSEAFF
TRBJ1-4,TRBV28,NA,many,TGTGCCAGCAGTCCCCCCAGGGAGGCGGTTGAAAAACTGTTTTTT,CASSPPREAVEKLFF
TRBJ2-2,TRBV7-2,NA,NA,TGTGCCAGCAGCTTGGGCTCAGCGGGCACGGCGGCCGGGGAGCTGTTTTTT,CASSLGSAGTAAGELFF
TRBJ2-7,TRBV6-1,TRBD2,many,TGTGCCAGCAGACCTAGCGGGGGGGCGAGCGAGCAGTACTTC,CASRPSGGASEQYF
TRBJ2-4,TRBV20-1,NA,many,TGCAGTGCTCATTTTCTAGCCAAAAACATTCAGTACTTC,CSAHFLAKNIQYF
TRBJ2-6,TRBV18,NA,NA,TGTGCCAGCTCACCAGGGCGAGGGGGACGTGATGTGGAGATGACTAGTGGGGCCAACGTCCTGACTTTC,CASSPGRGGRDVEMTSGANVLTF
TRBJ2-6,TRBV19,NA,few,TGTGCCAGCAGGTCGGAAGGGGCTGGGGCCAACGTCCTGACTTTC,CASRSEGAGANVLTF
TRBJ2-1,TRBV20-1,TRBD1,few,TGCAGTGCCAGGGACAGGGTGCCCCCTTTTTCCTCCTCCTACAATGAGCAGTTCTTC,CSARDRVPPFSSSYNEQFF
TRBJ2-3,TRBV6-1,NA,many,TGTGCCAGCTCCAAACTGGGGACCCCAGATACGCAGTATTTT,CASSKLGTPDTQYF
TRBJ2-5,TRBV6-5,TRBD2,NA,TGTGCCAGCAGTCACCGGGGACTAGCGGTACAAGAGACCCAGTACTTC,CASSHRGLAVQETQYF
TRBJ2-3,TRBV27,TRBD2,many,TGTGCCAGCAGTTCTCTACGACTAGCGGGCCGCACAGATACGCAGTATTTT,CASSSLRLAGRTDTQYF
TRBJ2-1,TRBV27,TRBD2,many,TGTGCCAGCAGTTTACAAGCGGGGACCAATGAGCAGTTCTTC,CASSLQAGTNEQFF
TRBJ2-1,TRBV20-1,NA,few,TGCAGTGCTAGCCGGGACACTTACTACAATGAGCAGTTCTTC,CSASRDTYYNEQFF
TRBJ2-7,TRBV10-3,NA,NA,TGTGCCATCAGTACTACTCCCAGGGGGGGAGGCGAGCAGTACTTC,CAISTTPRGGGEQYF
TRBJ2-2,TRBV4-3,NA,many,TGCGCCAGCAGCCAAGGGATGGGGATGGGGACCGGGGAGCTGTTTTTT,CASSQGMGMGTGELFF
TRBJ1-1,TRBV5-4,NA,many,TGTGCCAGCAGCTTGTCCGGGGATCCAGCTTTCTTT,CASSLSGDPAFF
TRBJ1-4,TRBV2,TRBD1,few,TGTACCAGCAGTTTCACCCTCATAGATCGACAGGGGGCTCGGGAAAAACTGTTTTTT,CTSSFTLIDRQGAREKLFF
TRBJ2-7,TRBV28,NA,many,TGTGCCAGCAGGGCGGGGCTTAGGGAGCAGTACTTC,CASRAGLREQYF
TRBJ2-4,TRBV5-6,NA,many,TGTGCCAGCAGCTTGCTCGAGAACATTCAGTACTTC,CASSLLENIQYF
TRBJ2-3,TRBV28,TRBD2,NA,TGTGCCAGCGGGACTAGCGGGGGCCCAGATACGCAGTATTTT,CASGTSGGPDTQYF
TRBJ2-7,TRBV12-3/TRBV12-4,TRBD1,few,TGTGCCAGCCTCCTGACCGGGACAGGGAACGAGCAGTACTTC,CASLLTGTGNEQYF
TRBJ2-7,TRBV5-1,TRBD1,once,TGCGCCAGCAGCCCTGGAGGTCGGGACAGGGACTACGAGCATTACTTC,CASSPGGRDRDYEHYF
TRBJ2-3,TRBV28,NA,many,TGTGCCAGCAGTCCACTTAATAGGGGAGAGACAGATACGCAGTATTTT,CASSPLNRGETDTQYF
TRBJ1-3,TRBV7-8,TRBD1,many,TGTGCCAGCAGCGCCGGGACAGGCCCTGGAAACACCATATATTTT,CASSAGTGPGNTIYF
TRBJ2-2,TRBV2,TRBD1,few,TGTGCCAGCAGTACTATGGGGGGACAGGGTGTCACCGGGGAGCTGTTTTTT,CASSTMGGQGVTGELFF
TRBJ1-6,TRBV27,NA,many,TGTGCCAGCACCTCAGACAGGCTGTTCCCGAATTCACCCCTCCACTTT,CASTSDRLFPNSPLHF
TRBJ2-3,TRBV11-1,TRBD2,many,TGTGCCAGCAGCCCCTTCGGAGCGGGGGTTTATATCGGGACAGATACGCAGTATTTT,CASSPFGAGVYIGTDTQYF
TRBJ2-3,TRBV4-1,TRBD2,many,TGCGCCAGCAGCCAAGATGCCGCTAGCGGGAGGGCCAGGGAGAGGACAGATACGCAGTATTTT,CASSQDAASGRARERTDTQYF
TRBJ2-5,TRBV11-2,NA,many,TGTGCCAGCAGCTTAGTTGGCTACGATGAGACCCAGTACTTC,CASSLVGYDETQYF
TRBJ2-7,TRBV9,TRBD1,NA,TGTGCCAGCAGCGTGGGTTTGTCAGGGGGCAGGTACGAGCAGTACTTC,CASSVGLSGGRYEQYF
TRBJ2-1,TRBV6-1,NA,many,TGTGCCAGCAGCGAGGGAGCCTCCTACAATGAGCAGTTCTTC,CASSEGASYNEQFF
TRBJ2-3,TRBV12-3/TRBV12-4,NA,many,TGTGCCAGCAGTCCTTATTTGCCCGGGCGCACAGATACGCAGTATTTT,CASSPYLPGRTDTQYF
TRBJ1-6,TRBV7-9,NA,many,TGTGCCAGCAGCCTTGGTCCCCGGCATTCACCCCTCCACTTT,CASSLGPRHSPLHF
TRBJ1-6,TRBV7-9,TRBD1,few,TGTGCCAGCAGCCAAAGGACAGGGAGCTCCTATAATTCACCCCTCCACTTT,CASSQRTGSSYNSPLHF
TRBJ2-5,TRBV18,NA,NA,TGTGCCAGCTCACAAAACAGGGGAGGCGAGACCCAGTACTTC,CASSQNRGGETQYF
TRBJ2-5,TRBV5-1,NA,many,TGCGCCAGCAGTAGAAAAGTTCAGGTGGCGTTCCAAGAGACCCAGTACTTC,CASSRKVQVAFQETQYF
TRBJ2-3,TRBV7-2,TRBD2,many,TGTGCCAGCAGCCCCCTCTCCCTAGCGGGGGGGCAAGATACGCAGTATTTT,CASSPLSLAGGQDTQYF
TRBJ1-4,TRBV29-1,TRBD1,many,TGCAGCGTGGGGACAGGGGACCATGAAAAACTGTTTTTT,CSVGTGDHEKLFF
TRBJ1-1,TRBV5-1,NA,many,TGCGCCAGCAGCTTACAACCACAGGGGAACACTGAAGCTTTCTTT,CASSLQPQGNTEAFF
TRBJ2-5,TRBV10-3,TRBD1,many,TGTGCCATCAGTGAGTCGGGACAGGCCTTTTGGGAGACCCAGTACTTC,CAISESGQAFWETQYF
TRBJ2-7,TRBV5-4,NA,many,TGTGCCAGCAGCCCGGGACTGGGCTCCTACGAGCAGTACTTC,CASSPGLGSYEQYF
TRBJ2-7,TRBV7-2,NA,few,TGTGCCAGCAGCTTCGGGGCTCTACTTTACGAGCAGTACTTC,CASSFGALLYEQYF
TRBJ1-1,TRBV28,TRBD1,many,TGTGCCAGCAGTTTAAACCCTACACAGGGGGCGAACACTGAAGCTTTCTTT,CASSLNPTQGANTEAFF
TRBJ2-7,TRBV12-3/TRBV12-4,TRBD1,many,TGTGCCAGCACACAGGGGTATGAGAACGAGCAGTACTTC,CASTQGYENEQYF
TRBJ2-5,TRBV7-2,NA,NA,TGTGCCAGCAGCTCACAGGAAGAGACCCAGTACTTC,CASSSQEETQYF
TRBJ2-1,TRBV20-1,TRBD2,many,TGCAGTGTTCTACGGCCTAGCGGGAGAAATGAGCAGTTCTTC,CSVLRPSGRNEQFF
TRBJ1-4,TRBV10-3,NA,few,TGTGCCATCAAGGGGTCGGGGTCTAATGAAAAACTGTTTTTT,CAIKGSGSNEKLFF
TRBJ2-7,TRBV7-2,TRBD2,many,TGTGCCAGCAGCTTAGGGACTAGTTTCTCCTACGAGCAGTACTTC,CASSLGTSFSYEQYF
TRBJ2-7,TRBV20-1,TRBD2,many,TGCAGTGCTAGACCCGGGACTAGTTCCTACGAGCAGTACTTC,CSARPGTSSYEQYF
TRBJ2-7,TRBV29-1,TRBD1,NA,TGCAGCGTTGAATCAGGGGGCGGCTACTACGACGAGCAGTACTTC,CSVESGGGYYDEQYF
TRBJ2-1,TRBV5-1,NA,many,TGCGCCAGCAGCTTGGTGGCCTACAATGAGCAGTTCTTC,CASSLVAYNEQFF
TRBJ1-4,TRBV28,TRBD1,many,TGTGCCAGCAGTCCCGTCGACAGGGGAACTAATGAAAAACTGTTTTTT,CASSPVDRGTNEKLFF